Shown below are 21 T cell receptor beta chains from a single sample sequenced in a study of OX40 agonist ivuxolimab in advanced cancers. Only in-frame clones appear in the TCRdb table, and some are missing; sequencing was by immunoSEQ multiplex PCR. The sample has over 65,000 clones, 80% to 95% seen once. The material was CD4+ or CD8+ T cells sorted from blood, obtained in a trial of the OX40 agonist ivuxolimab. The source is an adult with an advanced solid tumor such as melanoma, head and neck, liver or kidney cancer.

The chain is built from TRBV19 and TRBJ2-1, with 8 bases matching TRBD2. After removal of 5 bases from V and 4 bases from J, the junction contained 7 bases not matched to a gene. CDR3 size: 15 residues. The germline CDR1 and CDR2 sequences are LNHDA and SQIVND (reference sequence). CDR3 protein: CASSSASGRYNEQFF. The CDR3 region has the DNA TGTGCCAGTAGTTCCGCTAGCGGGCGTTACAATGAGCAGTTCTTC.

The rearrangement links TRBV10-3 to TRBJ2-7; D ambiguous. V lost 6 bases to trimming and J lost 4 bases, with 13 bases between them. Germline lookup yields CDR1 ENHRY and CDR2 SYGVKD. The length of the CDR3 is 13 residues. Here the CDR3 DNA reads TGTGCCATCAGGACCCCGGACCATTACGAGCAGTACTTC. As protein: CAIRTPDHYEQYF.

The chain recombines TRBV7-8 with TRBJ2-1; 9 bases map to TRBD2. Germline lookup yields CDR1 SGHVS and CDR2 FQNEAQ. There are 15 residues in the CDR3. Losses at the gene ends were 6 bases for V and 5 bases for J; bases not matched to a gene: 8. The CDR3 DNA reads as TGTGCCAGCAGGTACGCGGGGGGGCCTCACAATGAGCAGTTCTTC. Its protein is CASRYAGGPHNEQFF.

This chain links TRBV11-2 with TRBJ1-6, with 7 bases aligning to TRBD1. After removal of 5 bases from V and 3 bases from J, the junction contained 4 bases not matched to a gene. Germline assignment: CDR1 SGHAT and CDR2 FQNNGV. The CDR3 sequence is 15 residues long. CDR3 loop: CASSRNRGYNSPLHF. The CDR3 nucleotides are TGTGCCAGCAGCCGGAACAGGGGCTATAATTCACCCCTCCACTTT.

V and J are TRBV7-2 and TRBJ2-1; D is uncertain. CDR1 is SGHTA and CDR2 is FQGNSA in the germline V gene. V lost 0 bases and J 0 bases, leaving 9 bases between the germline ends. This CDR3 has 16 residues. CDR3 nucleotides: TGTGCCAGCAGCTTAGCGGGGTCTGTCTCCTACAATGAGCAGTTCTTC. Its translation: CASSLAGSVSYNEQFF.

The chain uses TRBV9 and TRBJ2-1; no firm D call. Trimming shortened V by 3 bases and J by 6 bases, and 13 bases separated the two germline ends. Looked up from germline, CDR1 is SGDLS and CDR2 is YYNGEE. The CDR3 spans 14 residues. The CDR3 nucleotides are TGTGCCAGCAGCGCTCAGGATGGCGTCAATGAGCAGTTCTTC. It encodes CASSAQDGVNEQFF.

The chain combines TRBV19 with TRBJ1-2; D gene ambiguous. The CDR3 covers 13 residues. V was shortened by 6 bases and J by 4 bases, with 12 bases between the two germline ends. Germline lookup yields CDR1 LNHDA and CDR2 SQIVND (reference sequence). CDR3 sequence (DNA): TGTGCCAGTAGCAACGGGGTGGGCTATGGCTACACCTTC. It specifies CASSNGVGYGYTF.

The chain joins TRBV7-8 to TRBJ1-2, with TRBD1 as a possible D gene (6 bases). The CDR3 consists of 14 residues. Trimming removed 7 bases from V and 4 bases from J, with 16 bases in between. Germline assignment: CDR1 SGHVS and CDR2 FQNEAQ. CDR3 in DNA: TGTGCCAGCACCCAGGGCAGGGGAACCTATGGCTACACCTTC. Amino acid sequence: CASTQGRGTYGYTF.

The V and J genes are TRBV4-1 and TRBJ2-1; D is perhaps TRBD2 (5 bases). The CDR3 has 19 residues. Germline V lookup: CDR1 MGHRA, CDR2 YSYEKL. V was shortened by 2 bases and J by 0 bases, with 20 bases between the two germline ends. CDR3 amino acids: CASSQLYQEEVTSYNEQFF. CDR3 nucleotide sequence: TGCGCCAGCAGCCAATTGTATCAGGAGGAGGTGACCTCCTACAATGAGCAGTTCTTC.

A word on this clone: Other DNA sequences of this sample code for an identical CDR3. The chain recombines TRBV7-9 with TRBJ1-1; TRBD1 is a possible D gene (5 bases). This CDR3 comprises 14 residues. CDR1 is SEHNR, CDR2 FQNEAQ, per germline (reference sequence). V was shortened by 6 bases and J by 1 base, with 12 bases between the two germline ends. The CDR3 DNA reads TGTGCCAGCAGTCCGGGACTCCAGAACACTGAAGCTTTCTTT. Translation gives CASSPGLQNTEAFF.

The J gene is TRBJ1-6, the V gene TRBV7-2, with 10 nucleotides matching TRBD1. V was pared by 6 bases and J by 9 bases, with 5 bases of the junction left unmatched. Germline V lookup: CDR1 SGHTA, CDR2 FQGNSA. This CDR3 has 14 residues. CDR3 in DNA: TGTGCCAGCAGTCCGGACAGGGGGTTTTCACCCCTCCACTTT. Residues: CASSPDRGFSPLHF. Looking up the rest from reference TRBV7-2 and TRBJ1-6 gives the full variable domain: GAGVSQSPSNKVTEKGKDVELRCDPISGHTALYWYRQSLGQGLEFLIYFQGNSAPDKSGLPSDRFSAERTGGSVSTLTIQRTQQEDSAVYLCASSPDRGFSPLHFGNGTRLTVT.

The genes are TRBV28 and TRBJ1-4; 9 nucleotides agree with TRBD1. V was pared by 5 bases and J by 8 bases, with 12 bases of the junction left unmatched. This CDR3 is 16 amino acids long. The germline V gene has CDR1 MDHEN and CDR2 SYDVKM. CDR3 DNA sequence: TGTGCCAGCAGTACGGACAGGGGCATATTAGGCGAAAAACTGTTTTTT. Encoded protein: CASSTDRGILGEKLFF.

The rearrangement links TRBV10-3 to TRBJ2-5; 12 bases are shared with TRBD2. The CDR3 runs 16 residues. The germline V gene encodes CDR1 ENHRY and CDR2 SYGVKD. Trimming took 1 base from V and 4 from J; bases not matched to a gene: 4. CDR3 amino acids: CAISEWLAGGSETQYF. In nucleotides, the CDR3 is TGTGCCATCAGTGAGTGGCTAGCGGGAGGGTCAGAGACCCAGTACTTC.

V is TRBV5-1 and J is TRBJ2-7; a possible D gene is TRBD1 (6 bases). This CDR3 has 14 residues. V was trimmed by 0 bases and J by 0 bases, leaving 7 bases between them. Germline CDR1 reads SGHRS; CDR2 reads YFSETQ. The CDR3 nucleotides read TGCGCCAGCAGCTTGGGGGGGCGCTCCTACGAGCAGTACTTC. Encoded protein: CASSLGGRSYEQYF.

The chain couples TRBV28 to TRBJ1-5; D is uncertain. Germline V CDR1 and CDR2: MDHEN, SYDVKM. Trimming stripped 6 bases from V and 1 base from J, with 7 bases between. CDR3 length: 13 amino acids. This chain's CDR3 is CASRGGSNQPQHF. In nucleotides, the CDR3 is TGTGCCAGCAGGGGAGGGAGCAATCAGCCCCAGCATTTT.

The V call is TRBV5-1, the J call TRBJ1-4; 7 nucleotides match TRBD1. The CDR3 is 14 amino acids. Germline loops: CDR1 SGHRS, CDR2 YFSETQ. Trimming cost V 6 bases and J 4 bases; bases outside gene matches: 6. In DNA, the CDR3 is TGCGCCAGCAACCCGGGACAGAGTAATGAAAAACTGTTTTTT. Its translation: CASNPGQSNEKLFF.

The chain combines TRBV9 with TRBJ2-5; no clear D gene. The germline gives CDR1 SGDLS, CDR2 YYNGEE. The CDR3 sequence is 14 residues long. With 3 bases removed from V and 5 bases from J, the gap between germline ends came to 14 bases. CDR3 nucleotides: TGTGCCAGCAGCGGCCCTAACCCACCGGAGACCCAGTACTTC. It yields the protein CASSGPNPPETQYF. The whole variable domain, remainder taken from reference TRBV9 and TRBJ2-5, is DSGVTQTPKHLITATGQRVTLRCSPRSGDLSVYWYQQSLDQGLQFLIQYYNGEERAKGNILERFSAQQFPDLHSELNLSSLELGDSALYFCASSGPNPPETQYFGPGTRLLVL.

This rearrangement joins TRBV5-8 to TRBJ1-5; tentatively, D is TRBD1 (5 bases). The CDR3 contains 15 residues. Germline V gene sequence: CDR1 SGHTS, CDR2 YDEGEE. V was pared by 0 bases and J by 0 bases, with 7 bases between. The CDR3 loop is CASSLGGNSNQPQHF. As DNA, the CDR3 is TGTGCCAGCAGCTTGGGGGGCAATAGCAATCAGCCCCAGCATTTT. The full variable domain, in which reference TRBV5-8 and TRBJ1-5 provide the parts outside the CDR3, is EAGVTQSPTHLIKTRGQQATLRCSPISGHTSVYWYQQALGLGLQFLLWYDEGEERNRGNFPPRFSGRQFPNYSSELNVNALELEDSALYLCASSLGGNSNQPQHFGDGTRLSIL.

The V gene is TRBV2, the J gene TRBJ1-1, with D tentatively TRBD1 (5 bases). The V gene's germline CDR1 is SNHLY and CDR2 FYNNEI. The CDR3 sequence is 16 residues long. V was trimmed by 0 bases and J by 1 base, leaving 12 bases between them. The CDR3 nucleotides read TGTGCCAGCAGTGAAGCGCTTAGGGGAAAGAACACTGAAGCTTTCTTT. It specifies CASSEALRGKNTEAFF.

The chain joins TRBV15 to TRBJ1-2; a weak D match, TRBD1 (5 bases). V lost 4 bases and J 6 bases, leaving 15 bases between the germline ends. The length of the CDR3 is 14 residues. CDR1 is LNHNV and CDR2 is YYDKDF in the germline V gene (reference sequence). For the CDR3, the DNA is TGTGCCACCAGCATCTCCCAGGGTTCAGATGGCTACACCTTC. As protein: CATSISQGSDGYTF. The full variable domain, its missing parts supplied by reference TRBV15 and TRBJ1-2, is DAMVIQNPRYQVTQFGKPVTLSCSQTLNHNVMYWYQQKSSQAPKLLFHYYDKDFNNEADTPDNFQSRRPNTSFCFLDIRSPGLGDTAMYLCATSISQGSDGYTFGSGTRLTVV.

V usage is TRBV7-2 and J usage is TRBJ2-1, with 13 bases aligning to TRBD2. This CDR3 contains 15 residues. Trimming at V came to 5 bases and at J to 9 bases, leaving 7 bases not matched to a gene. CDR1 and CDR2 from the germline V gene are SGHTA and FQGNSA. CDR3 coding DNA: TGTGCCAGCAGCCCGGGGACTAGCGGGATGGGTGAGCAGTTCTTC. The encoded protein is CASSPGTSGMGEQFF.